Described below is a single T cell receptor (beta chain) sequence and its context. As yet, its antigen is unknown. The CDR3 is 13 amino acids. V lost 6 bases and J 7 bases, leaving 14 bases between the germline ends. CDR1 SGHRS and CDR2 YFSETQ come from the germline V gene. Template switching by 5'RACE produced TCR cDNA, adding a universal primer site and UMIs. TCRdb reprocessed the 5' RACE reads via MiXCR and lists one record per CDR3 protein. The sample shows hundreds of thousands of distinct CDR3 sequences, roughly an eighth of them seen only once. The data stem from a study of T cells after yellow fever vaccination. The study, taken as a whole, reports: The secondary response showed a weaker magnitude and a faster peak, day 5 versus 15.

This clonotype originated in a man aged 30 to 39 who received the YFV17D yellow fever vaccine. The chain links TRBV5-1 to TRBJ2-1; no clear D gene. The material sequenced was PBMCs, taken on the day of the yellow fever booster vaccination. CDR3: CASTPFGINEQFF. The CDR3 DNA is TGCGCCAGCACCCCATTTGGGATTAATGAGCAGTTCTTC.